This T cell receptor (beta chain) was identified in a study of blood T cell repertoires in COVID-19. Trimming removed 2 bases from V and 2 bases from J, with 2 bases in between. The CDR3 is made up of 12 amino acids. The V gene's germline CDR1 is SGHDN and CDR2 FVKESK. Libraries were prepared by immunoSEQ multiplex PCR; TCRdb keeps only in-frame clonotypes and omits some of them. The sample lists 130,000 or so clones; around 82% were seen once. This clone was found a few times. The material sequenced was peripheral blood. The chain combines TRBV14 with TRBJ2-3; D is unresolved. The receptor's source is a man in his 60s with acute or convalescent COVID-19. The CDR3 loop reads CASSQLTDTQYF. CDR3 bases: TGTGCCAGCAGCCAACTCACAGATACGCAGTATTTT.